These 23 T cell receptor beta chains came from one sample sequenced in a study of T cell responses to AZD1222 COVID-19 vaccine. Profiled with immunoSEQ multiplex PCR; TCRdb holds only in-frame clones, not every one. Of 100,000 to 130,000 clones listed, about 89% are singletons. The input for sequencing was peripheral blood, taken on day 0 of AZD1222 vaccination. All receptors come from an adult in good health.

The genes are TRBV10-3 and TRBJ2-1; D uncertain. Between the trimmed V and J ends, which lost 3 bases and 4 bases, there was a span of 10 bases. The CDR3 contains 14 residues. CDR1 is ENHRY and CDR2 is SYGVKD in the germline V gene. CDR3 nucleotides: TGTGCCATCAGTGACGTAAGCCGATACAATGAGCAGTTCTTC. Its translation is CAISDVSRYNEQFF.

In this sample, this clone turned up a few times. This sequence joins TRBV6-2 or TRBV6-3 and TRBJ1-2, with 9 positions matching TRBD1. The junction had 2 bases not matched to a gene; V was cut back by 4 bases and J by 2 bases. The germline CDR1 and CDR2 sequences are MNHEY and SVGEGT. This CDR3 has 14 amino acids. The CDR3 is CASSSGQGNYGYTF. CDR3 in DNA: TGTGCCAGCAGTTCCGGACAGGGGAACTATGGCTACACCTTC.

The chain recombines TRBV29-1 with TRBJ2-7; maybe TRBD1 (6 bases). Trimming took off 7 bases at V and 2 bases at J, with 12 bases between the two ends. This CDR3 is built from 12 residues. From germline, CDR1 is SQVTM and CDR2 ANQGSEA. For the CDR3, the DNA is TGCAGCGCCGGACAGCAAACCTACGAGCAGTACTTC. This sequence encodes CSAGQQTYEQYF.

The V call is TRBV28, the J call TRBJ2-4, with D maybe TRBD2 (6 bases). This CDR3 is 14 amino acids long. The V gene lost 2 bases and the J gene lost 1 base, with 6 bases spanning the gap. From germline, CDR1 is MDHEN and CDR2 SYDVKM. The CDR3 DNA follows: TGTGCCAGCAGTTTAGGAGGGGCCAAAAACATTCAGTACTTC. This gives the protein CASSLGGAKNIQYF. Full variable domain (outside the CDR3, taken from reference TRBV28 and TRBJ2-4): DVKVTQSSRYLVKRTGEKVFLECVQDMDHENMFWYRQDPGLGLRLIYFSYDVKMKEKGDIPEGYSVSREKKERFSLILESASTNQTSMYLCASSLGGAKNIQYFGAGTRLSVL.

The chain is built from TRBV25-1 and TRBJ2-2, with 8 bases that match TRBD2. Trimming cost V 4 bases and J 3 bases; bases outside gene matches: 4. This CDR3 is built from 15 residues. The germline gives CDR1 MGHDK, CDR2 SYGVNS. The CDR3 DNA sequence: TGTGCCAGCAGTGTAAGCGGGAGTGACACCGGGGAGCTGTTTTTT. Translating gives CASSVSGSDTGELFF.

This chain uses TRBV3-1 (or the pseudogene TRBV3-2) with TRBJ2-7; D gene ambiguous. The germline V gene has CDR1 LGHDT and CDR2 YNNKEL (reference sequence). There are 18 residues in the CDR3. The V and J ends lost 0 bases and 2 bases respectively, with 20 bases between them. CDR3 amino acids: CASSQEDGEALTPYEQYF. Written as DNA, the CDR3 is TGTGCCAGCAGCCAAGAGGACGGAGAAGCCCTAACCCCCTACGAGCAGTACTTC.

CDR3 protein: CASSQGRETQYF. For the CDR3, the DNA is TGTGCCAGCAGTCAAGGGAGAGAGACCCAGTACTTC. The V gene is TRBV12-3 or TRBV12-4, the J gene TRBJ2-5; D is possibly TRBD2 (5 bases). Deletions cut 5 bases from V and 4 bases from J, with 8 bases between. This CDR3 region has 12 residues.

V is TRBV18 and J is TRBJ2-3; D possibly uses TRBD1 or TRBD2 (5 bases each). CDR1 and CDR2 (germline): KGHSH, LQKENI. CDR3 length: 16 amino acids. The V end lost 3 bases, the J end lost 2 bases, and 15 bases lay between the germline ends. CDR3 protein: CASSPSRLGDTDTQYF. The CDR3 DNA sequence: TGTGCCAGCTCACCGAGTCGTTTGGGGGACACAGATACGCAGTATTTT. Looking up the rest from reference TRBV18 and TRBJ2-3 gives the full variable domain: NAGVMQNPRHLVRRRGQEARLRCSPMKGHSHVYWYRQLPEEGLKFMVYLQKENIIDESGMPKERFSAEFPKEGPSILRIQQVVRGDSAAYFCASSPSRLGDTDTQYFGPGTRLTVL.

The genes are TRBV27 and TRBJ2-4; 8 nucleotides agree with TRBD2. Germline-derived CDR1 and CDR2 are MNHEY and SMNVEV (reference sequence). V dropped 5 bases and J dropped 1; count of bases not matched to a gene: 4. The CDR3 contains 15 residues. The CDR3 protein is CASSTIAGAKNIQYF. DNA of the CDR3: TGTGCCAGCAGTACAATAGCGGGGGCCAAAAACATTCAGTACTTC.

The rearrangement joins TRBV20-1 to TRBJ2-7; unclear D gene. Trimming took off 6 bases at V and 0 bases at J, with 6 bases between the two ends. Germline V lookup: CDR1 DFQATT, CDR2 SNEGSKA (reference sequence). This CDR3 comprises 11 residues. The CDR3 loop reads CSAVLSYEQYF. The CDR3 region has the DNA TGCAGTGCCGTCCTCTCCTACGAGCAGTACTTC.

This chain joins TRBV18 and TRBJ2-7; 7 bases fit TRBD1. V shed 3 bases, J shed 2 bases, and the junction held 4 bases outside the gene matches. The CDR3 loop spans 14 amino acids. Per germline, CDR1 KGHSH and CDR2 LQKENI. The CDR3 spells CASSPIGTAYEQYF. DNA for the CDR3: TGTGCCAGCTCACCCATTGGGACAGCCTACGAGCAGTACTTC.

Written as DNA, the CDR3 is TGTGCCAAAAGATACGAGCAGTACTTC. Protein: CAKRYEQYF. The genes are TRBV12-3 or TRBV12-4 and TRBJ2-7, with D uncertain. Deletions cut 10 bases from V and 4 bases from J, with 5 bases between. This CDR3 has 9 amino acids.

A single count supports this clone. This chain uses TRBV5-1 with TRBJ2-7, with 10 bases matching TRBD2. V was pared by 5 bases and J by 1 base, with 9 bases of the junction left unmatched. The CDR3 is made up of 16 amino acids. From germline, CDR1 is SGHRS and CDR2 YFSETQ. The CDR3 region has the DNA TGCGCCAGCAGTCCGCTAGCGGGGGCCCTATCCTACGAGCAGTACTTC. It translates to CASSPLAGALSYEQYF.

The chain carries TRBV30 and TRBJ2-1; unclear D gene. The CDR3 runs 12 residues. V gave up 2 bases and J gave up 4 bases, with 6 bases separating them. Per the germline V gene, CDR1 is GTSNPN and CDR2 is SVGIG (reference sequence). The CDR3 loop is CAWSLEYNEQFF. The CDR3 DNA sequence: TGTGCCTGGAGTTTAGAATACAATGAGCAGTTCTTC.

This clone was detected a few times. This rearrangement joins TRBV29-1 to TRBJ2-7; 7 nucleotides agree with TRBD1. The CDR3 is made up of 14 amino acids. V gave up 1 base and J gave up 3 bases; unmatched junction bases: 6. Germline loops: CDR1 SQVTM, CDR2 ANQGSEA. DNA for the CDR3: TGCAGCGTTGAAGGCGCCGGGACAGACTACGAGCAGTACTTC. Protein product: CSVEGAGTDYEQYF.

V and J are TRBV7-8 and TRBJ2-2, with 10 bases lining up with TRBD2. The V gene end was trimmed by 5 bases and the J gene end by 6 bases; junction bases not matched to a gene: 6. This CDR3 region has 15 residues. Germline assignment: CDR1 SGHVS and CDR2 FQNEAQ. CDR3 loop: CASSPLAGVAGELFF. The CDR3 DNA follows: TGTGCCAGCAGCCCCCTAGCGGGAGTGGCCGGGGAGCTGTTTTTT.

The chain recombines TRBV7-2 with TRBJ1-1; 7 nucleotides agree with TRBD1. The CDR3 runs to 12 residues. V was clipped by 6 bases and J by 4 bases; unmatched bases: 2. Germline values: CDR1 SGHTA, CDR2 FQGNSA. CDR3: CASRNRGTEAFF. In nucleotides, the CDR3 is TGTGCCAGCAGAAACAGGGGCACTGAAGCTTTCTTT.

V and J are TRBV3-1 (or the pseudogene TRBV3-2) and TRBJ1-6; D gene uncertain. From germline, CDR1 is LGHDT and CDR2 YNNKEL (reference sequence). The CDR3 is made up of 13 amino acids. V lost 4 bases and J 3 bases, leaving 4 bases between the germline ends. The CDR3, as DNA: TGTGCCAGCAGCCGGGACTATAATTCACCCCTCCACTTT. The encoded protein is CASSRDYNSPLHF.

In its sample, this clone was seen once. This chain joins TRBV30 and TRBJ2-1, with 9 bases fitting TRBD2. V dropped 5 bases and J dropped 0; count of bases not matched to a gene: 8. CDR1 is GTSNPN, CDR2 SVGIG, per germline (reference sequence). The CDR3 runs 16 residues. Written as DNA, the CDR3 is TGTGCCTGGTCGGGGCTAGCGGGAAGCTCCTACAATGAGCAGTTCTTC. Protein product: CAWSGLAGSSYNEQFF.

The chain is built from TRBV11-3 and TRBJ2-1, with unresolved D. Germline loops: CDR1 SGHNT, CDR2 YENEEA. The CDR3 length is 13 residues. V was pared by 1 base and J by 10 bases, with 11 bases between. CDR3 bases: TGTGCCAGCAGCTTAGGTGCCGGGCGAGAGCAGTTCTTC. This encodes CASSLGAGREQFF.

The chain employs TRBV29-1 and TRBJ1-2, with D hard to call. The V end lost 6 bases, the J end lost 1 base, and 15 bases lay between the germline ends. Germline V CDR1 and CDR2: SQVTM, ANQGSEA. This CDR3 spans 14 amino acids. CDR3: CSVATALLNYGYTF. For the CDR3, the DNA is TGCAGCGTGGCTACAGCATTACTTAACTATGGCTACACCTTC.

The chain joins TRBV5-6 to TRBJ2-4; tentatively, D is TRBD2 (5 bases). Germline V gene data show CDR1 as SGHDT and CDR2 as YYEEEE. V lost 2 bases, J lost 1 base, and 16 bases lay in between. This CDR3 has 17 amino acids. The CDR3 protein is CASSFMGAANAKNIQYF. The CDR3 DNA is TGTGCCAGCAGCTTTATGGGAGCTGCCAATGCCAAAAACATTCAGTACTTC.

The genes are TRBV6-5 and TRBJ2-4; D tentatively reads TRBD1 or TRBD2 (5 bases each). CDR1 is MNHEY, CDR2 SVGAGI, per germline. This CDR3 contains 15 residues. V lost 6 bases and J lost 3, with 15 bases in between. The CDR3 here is CASRHDRDHKNIQYF. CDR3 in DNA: TGTGCCAGCAGACACGACCGGGACCACAAAAACATTCAGTACTTC.